The T cell receptor (beta chain) under discussion was sequenced for a study of fetal regulatory T cell absence and autoimmunity. Germline V gene sequence: CDR1 MNHNS, CDR2 SASEGT. This CDR3 comprises 13 residues. V lost 6 bases and J lost 4, with 12 bases in between. Clones were read by immunoSEQ multiplex PCR, and TCRdb kept only the in-frame ones, dropping some. The table lists about 46,000 clones, approximately 80% of them singletons, with over 0.4% in the top ten. This chain links TRBV6-1 with TRBJ1-2, with D unclear. Specimen: cord blood. The receptor's source is a newborn boy with IPEX syndrome. CDR3 DNA: TGTGCCAGCAGCCAGGAGGGCGTCTATGGCTACACCTTC. Amino acids: CASSQEGVYGYTF.